The clone carrying this T cell receptor (beta chain) appeared a single time. The germline V gene encodes CDR1 SGHVS and CDR2 FQNEAQ. The CDR3 runs 14 residues. Trimming pared 1 base from V and 2 bases from J, leaving 7 bases between. Each PCR replicate from the sorted subsets contained 150 to 250 ng DNA, which is tens of thousands of T cell genomes. Only in-frame clones appear in the TCRdb table, and some are missing; sequencing was by immunoSEQ multiplex PCR. The sample gives under 1,100,000 clones, around 82% of which show up once; around 0.6% is in the top ten. This sample is drawn from a study of shared clonotypes between healthy human individuals.

Sequenced sample: memory CD4+ T cells from PBMCs. Subset given: CD45RA-negative fraction. This TCR derives from a man aged 18-30 years in good health. Some clones in this sample may be carry-over from other donors' samples. The chain links TRBV7-8 to TRBJ2-3; D gene unclear. This CDR3 is CASSLDWDTDTQYF. The CDR3, as DNA: TGTGCCAGCAGCTTAGACTGGGACACAGATACGCAGTATTTT.